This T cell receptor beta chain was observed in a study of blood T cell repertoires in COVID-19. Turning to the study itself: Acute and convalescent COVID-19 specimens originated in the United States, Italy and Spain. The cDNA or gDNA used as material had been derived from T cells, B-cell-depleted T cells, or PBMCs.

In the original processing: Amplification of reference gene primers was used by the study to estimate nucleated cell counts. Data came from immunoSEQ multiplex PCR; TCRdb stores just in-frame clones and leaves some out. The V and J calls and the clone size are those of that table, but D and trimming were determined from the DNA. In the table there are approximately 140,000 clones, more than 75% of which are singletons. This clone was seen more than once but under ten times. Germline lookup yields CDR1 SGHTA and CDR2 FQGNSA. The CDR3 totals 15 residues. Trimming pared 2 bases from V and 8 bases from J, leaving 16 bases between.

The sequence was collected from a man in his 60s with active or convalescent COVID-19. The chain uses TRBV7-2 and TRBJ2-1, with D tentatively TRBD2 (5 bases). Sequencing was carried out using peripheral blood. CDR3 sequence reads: CASSLMGSRGHEQFF. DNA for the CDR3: TGTGCCAGCAGCTTAATGGGGTCCCGAGGGCATGAGCAGTTCTTC.